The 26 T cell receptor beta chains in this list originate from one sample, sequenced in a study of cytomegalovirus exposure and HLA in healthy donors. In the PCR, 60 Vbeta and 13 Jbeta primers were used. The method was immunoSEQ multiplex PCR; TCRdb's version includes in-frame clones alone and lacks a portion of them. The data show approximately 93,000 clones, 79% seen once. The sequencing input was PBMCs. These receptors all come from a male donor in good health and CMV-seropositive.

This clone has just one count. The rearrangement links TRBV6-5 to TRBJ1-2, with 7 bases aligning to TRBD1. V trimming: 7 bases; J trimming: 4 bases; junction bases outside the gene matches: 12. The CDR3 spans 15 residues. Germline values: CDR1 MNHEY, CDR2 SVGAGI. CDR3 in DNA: TGTGCCAGCACCTCTACCGGGACAGTACCCTATGGCTACACCTTC. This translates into CASTSTGTVPYGYTF.

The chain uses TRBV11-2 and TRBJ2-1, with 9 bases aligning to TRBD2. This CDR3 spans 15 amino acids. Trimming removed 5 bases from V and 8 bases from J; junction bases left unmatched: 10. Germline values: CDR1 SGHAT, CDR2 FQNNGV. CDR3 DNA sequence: TGTGCCAGCAGCCTGCTGCGGGGGGGAAACTATGAGCAGTTCTTC. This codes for CASSLLRGGNYEQFF.

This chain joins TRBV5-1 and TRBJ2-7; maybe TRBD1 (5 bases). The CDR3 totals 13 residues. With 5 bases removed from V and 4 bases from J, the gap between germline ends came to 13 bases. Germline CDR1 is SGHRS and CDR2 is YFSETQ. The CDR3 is CASSPGIRYEQYF. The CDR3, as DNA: TGCGCCAGCAGTCCAGGGATTCGGTACGAGCAGTACTTC.

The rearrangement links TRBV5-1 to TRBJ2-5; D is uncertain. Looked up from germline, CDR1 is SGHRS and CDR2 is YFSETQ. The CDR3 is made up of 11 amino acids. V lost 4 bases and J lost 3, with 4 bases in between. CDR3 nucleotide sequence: TGCGCCAGCAGCCTCGAAGAGACCCAGTACTTC. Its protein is CASSLEETQYF.

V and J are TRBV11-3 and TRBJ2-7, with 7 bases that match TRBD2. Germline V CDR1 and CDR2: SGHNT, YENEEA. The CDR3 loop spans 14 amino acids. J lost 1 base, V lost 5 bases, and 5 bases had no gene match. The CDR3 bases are TGTGCCAGCAGCCATAGGACTAGTTCCTACGAGCAGTACTTC. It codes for CASSHRTSSYEQYF.

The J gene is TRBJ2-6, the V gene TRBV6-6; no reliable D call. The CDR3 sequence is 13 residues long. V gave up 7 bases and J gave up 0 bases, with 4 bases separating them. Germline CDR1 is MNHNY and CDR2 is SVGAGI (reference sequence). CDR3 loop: CASTSSGANVLTF. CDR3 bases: TGTGCCAGCACCAGCTCTGGGGCCAACGTCCTGACTTTC.

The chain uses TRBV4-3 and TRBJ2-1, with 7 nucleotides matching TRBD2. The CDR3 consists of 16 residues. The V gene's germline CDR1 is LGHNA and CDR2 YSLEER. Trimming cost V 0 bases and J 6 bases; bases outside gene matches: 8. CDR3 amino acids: CASSQEAGVIGNEQFF. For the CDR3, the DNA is TGCGCCAGCAGCCAAGAGGCGGGGGTGATAGGCAATGAGCAGTTCTTC.

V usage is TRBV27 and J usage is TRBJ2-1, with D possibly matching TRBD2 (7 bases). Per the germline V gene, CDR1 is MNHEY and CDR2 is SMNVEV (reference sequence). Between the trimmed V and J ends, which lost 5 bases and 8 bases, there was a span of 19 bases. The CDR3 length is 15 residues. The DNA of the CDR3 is TGTGCCAGCAGTAGGCGGGGGCTCGCCTGGGATGAGCAGTTCTTC. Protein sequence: CASSRRGLAWDEQFF.

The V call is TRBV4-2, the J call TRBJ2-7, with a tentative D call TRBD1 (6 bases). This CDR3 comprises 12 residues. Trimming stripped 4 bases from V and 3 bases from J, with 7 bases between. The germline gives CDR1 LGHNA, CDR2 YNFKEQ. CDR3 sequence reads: CASSRTDYEQYF. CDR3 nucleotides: TGTGCCAGCAGCCGGACAGACTACGAGCAGTACTTC.

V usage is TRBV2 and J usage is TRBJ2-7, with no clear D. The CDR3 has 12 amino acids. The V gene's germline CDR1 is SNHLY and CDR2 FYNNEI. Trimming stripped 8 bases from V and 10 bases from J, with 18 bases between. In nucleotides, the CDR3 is TGTGCCAGCCAGGCATTGTCAGGCCCACAGTACTTC. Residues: CASQALSGPQYF.

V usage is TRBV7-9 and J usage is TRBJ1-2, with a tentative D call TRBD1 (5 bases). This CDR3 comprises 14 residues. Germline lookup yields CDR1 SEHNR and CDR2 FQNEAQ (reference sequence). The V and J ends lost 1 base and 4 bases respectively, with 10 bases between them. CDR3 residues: CASSLDIGAYGYTF. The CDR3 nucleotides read TGTGCCAGCAGCTTAGATATTGGGGCCTATGGCTACACCTTC.

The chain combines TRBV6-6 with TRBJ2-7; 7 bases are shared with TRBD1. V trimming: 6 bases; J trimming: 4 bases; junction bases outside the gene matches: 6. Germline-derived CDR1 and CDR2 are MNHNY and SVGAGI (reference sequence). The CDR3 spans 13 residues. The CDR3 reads CASSPSGGYEQYF. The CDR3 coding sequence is TGTGCCAGCAGCCCCTCAGGGGGTTACGAGCAGTACTTC.

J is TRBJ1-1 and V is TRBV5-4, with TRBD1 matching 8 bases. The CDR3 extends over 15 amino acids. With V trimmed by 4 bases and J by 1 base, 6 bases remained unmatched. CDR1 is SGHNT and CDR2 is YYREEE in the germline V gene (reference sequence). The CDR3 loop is CASSLQGAGNTEAFF. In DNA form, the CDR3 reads TGTGCCAGCAGCCTTCAGGGGGCGGGGAACACTGAAGCTTTCTTT.

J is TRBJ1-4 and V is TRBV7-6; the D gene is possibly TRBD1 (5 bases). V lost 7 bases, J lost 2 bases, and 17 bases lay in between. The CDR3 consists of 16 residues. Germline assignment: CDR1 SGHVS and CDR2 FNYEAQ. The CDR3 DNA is TGTGCCAGCACCCCCCGTGCAGGGTCCACTAATGAAAAACTGTTTTTT. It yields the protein CASTPRAGSTNEKLFF.

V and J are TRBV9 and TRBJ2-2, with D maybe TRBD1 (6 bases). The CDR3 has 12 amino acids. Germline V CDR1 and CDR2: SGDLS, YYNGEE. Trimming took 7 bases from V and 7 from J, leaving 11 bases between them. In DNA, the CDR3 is TGTGCCAGCGGTACACAGGGCGGGGAGCTGTTTTTT. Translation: CASGTQGGELFF.

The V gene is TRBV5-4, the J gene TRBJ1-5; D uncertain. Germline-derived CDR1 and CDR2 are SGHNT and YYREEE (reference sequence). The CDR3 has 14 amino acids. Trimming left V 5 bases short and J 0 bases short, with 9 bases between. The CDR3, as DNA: TGTGCCAGCAGTGTTAAGCATAGCAATCAGCCCCAGCATTTT. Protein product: CASSVKHSNQPQHF.

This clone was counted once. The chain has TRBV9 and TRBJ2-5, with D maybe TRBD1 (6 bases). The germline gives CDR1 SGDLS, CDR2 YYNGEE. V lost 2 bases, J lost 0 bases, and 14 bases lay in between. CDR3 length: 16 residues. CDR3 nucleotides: TGTGCCAGCAGCGTGACAGGCCATAATGACCAAGAGACCCAGTACTTC. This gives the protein CASSVTGHNDQETQYF.

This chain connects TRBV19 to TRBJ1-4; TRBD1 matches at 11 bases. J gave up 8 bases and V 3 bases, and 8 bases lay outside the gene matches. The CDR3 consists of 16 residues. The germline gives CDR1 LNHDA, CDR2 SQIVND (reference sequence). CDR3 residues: CASSIGQGARGEKLFF. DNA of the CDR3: TGTGCCAGTAGTATCGGACAGGGGGCGCGGGGAGAAAAACTGTTTTTT.

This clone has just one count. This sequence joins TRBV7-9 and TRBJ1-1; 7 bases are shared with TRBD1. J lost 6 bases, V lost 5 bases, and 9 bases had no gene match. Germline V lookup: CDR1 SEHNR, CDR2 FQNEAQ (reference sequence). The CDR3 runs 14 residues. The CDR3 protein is CASSPRRDSAEAFF. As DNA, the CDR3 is TGTGCCAGCAGCCCTCGCCGGGACAGCGCTGAAGCTTTCTTT. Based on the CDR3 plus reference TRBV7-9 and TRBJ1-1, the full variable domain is DTGVSQNPRHKITKRGQNVTFRCDPISEHNRLYWYRQTLGQGPEFLTYFQNEAQLEKSRLLSDRFSAERPKGSFSTLEIQRTEQGDSAMYLCASSPRRDSAEAFFGQGTRLTVV.

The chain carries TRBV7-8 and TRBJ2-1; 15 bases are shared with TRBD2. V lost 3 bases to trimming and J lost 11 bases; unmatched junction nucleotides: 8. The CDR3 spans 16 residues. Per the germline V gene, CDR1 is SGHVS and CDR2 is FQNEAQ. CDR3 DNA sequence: TGTGCCAGCAGCTTGACCGGGACTAGCGGGGGGCCGAAGCAGTTCTTC. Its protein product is CASSLTGTSGGPKQFF.

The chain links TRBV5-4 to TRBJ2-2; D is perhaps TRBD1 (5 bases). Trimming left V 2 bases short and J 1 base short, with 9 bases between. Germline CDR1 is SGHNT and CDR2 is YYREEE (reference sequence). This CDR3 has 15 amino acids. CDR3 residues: CASSLFTGNTGELFF. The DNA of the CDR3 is TGTGCCAGCAGCTTATTCACAGGGAACACCGGGGAGCTGTTTTTT.

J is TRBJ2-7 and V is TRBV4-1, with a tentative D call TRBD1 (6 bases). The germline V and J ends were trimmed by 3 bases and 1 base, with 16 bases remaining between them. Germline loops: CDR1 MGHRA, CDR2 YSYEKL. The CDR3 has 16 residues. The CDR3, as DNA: TGCGCCAGCAGCCATCCCGGGACACCCCTTTCCTACGAGCAGTACTTC. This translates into CASSHPGTPLSYEQYF.

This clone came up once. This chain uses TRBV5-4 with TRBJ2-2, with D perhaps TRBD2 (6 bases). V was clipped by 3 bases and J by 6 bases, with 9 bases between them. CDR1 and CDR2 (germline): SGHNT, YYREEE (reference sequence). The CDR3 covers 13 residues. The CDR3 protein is CASSSGGPGELFF. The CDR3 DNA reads TGTGCCAGCAGCTCCGGAGGGCCCGGGGAGCTGTTTTTT.

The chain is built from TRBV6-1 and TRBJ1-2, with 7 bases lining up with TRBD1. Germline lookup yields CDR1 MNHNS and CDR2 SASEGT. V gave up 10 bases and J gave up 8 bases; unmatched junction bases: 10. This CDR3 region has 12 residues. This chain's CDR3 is CATTGVAGGYTF. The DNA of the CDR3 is TGTGCCACTACAGGGGTCGCGGGGGGCTACACCTTC.

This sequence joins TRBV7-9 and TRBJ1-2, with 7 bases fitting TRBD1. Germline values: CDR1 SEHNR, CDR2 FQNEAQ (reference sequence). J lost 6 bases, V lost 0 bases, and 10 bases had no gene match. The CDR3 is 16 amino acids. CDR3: CASSLADREDWHGYTF. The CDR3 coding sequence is TGTGCCAGCAGCTTAGCTGACAGGGAAGACTGGCATGGCTACACCTTC.

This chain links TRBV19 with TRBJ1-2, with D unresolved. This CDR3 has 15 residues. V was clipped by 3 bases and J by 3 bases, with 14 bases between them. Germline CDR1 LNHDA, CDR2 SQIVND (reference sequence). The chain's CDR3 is CASSISLRRDYGYTF. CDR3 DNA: TGTGCCAGTAGTATTTCGTTAAGACGGGACTATGGCTACACCTTC.